Following are 2 T cell receptor beta chains from one sample sequenced in a study of blood T cell repertoires in COVID-19. Produced via immunoSEQ multiplex PCR; TCRdb's table is partial and in-frame only. The repertoire consists of some 120,000 clones, with 85% to 90% occurring once and the leading ten covering around 4.1%. The sequenced material came from peripheral blood. These receptors all come from a human donor in a cohort sampled during active COVID-19.

The sample holds one count of this clone. DNA for the CDR3: TGTGCCAGCAGCTCCCGGGACTCTTTTTTAGATACGCAGTATTTT. Translated: CASSSRDSFLDTQYF. The chain recombines TRBV9 with TRBJ2-3, with D tentatively TRBD2 (6 bases). In germline, CDR1 is SGDLS, CDR2 YYNGEE. This CDR3 contains 15 residues. Trimming left V 4 bases short and J 5 bases short, with 17 bases between.

The genes are TRBV21-1 and TRBJ2-2; no DNA check was done on the table's D call, TRBD2. TRBV21-1 is flagged as a pseudogene. The CDR3 has 18 residues. Written as DNA, the CDR3 is TGTGCCAGCAGCGAGAGGACTAGCGGGGGGGAAGGCACCGGGGAGCTGTTTTTT. It yields the protein CASSERTSGGEGTGELFF.